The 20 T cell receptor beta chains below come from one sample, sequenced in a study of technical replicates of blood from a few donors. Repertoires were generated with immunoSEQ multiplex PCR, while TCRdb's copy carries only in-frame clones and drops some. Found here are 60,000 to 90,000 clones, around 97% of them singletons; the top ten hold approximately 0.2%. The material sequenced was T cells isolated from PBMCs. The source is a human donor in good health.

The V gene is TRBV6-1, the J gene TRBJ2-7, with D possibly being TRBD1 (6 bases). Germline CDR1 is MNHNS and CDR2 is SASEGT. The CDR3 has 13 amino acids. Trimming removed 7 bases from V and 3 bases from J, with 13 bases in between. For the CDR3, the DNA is TGTGCCAGCATACCAGGGGTACACTACGAGCAGTACTTC. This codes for CASIPGVHYEQYF.

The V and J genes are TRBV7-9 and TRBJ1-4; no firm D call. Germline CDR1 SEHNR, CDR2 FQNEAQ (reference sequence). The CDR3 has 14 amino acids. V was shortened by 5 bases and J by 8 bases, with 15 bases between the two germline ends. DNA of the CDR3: TGTGCCAGCAGCCGCGAGGGCGGTCGGGAAAAACTGTTTTTT. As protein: CASSREGGREKLFF.

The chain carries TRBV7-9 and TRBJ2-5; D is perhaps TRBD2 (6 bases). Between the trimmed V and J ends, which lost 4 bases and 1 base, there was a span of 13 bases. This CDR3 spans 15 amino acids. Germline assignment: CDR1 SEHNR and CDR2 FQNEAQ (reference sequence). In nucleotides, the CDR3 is TGTGCCAGCAGCTCCCTGGGGGGAGGCCAAGAGACCCAGTACTTC. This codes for CASSSLGGGQETQYF.

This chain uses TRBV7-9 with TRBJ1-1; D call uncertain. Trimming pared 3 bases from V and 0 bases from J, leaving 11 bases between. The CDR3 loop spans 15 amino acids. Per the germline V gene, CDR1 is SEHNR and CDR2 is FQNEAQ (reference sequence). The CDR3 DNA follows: TGTGCCAGCAGCTTCGGGTCATCCCTGAACACTGAAGCTTTCTTT. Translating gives CASSFGSSLNTEAFF.

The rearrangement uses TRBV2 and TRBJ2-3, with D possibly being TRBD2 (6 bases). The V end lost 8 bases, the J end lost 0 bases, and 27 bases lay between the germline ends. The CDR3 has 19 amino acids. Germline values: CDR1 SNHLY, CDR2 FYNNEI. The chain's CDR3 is CASWGAARGISTSTDTQYF. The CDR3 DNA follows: TGTGCCAGCTGGGGTGCTGCGCGCGGGATTTCTACTAGCACAGATACGCAGTATTTT.

As DNA, the CDR3 is TGTGCCAGTAGTATAGATTATGATCCTAGCGGGAGGGCCTACAATGAGCAGTTCTTC. This encodes CASSIDYDPSGRAYNEQFF. The rearrangement uses TRBV19 and TRBJ2-1; TRBD2 aligns across 12 bases. With V trimmed by 0 bases and J by 2 bases, 8 bases remained unmatched. The CDR3 runs to 19 residues. The germline V gene has CDR1 LNHDA and CDR2 SQIVND (reference sequence).

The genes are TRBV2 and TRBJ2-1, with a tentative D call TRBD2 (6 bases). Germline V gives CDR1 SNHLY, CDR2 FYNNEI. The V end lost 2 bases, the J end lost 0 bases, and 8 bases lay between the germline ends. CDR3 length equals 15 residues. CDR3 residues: CASSELAFSYNEQFF. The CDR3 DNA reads TGTGCCAGCAGTGAACTAGCGTTCTCCTACAATGAGCAGTTCTTC. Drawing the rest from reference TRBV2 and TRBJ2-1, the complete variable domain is EPEVTQTPSHQVTQMGQEVILRCVPISNHLYFYWYRQILGQKVEFLVSFYNNEISEKSEIFDDQFSVERPDGSNFTLKIRSTKLEDSAMYFCASSELAFSYNEQFFGPGTRLTVL.

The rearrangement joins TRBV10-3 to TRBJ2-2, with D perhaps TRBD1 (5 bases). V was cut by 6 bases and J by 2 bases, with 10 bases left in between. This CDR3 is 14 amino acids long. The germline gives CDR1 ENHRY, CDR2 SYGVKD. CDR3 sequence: CAIRGQGNTGELFF. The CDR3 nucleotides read TGTGCCATCAGGGGGCAGGGCAACACCGGGGAGCTGTTTTTT.

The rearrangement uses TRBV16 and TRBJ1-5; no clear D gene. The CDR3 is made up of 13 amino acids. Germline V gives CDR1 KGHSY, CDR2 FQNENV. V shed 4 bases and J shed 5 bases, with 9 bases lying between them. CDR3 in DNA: TGTGCCAGCAGCCCAAATCGGGATCAGCCCCAGCATTTT. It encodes CASSPNRDQPQHF.

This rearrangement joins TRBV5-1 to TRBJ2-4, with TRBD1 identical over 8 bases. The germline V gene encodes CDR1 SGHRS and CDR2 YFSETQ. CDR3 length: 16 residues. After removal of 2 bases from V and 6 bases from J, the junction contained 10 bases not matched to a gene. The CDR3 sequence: CASSFLPGDRGNIQYF. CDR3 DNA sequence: TGCGCCAGCAGCTTCCTACCGGGAGACAGGGGAAACATTCAGTACTTC. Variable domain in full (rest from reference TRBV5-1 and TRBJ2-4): KAGVTQTPRYLIKTRGQQVTLSCSPISGHRSVSWYQQTPGQGLQFLFEYFSETQRNKGNFPGRFSGRQFSNSRSEMNVSTLELGDSALYLCASSFLPGDRGNIQYFGAGTRLSVL.

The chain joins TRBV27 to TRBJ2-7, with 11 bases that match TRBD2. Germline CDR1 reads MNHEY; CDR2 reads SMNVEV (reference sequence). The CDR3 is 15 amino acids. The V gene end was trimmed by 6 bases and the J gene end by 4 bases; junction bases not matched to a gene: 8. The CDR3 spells CASSNIAGGPYEQYF. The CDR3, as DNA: TGTGCCAGCAGCAACATAGCGGGAGGGCCGTACGAGCAGTACTTC.

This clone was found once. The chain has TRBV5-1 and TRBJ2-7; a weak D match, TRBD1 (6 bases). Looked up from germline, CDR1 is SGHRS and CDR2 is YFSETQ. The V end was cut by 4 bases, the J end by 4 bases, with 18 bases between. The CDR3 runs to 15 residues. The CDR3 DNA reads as TGCGCCAGCAGCCCCCCTCGAGAAGGGGGTTACGAGCAGTACTTC. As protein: CASSPPREGGYEQYF. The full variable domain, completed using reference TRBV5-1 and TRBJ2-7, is KAGVTQTPRYLIKTRGQQVTLSCSPISGHRSVSWYQQTPGQGLQFLFEYFSETQRNKGNFPGRFSGRQFSNSRSEMNVSTLELGDSALYLCASSPPREGGYEQYFGPGTRLTVT.

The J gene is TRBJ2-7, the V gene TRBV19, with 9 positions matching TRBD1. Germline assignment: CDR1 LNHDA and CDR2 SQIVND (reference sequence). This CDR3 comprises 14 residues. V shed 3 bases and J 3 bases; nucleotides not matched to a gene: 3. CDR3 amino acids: CASSMTGGVYEQYF. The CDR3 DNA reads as TGTGCCAGTAGTATGACAGGGGGGGTCTACGAGCAGTACTTC.

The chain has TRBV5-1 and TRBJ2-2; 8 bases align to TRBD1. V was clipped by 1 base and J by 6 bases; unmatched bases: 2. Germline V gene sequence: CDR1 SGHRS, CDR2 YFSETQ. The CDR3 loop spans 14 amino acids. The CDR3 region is CASSLIQGAGELFF. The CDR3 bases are TGCGCCAGCAGCTTGATACAGGGGGCCGGGGAGCTGTTTTTT.

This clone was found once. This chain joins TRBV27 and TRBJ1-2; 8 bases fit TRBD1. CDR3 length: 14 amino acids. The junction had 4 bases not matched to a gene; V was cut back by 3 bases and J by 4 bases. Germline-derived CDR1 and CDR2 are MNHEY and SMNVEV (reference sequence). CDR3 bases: TGTGCCAGCAGTTTTCAGGGGGCGAGCTATGGCTACACCTTC. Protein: CASSFQGASYGYTF.

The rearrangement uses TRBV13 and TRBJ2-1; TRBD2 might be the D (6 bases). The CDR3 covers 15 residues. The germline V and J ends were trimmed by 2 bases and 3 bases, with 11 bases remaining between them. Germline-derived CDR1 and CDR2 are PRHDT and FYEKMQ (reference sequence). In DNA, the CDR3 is TGTGCCAGCAGCTTACGGATAGCGGTCTACAATGAGCAGTTCTTC. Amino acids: CASSLRIAVYNEQFF.

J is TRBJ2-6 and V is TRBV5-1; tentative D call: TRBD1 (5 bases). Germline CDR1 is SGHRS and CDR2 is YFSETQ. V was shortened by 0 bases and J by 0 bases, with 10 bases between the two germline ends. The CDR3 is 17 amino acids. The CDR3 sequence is CASSLGWGNSGANVLTF. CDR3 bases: TGCGCCAGCAGCTTGGGCTGGGGCAACTCTGGGGCCAACGTCCTGACTTTC.

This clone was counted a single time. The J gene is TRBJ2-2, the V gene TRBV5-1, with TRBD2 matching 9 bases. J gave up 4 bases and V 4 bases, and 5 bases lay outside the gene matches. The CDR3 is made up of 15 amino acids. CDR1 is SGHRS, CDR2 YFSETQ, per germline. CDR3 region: CASSPNSGSTGELFF. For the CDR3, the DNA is TGCGCCAGCAGCCCCAATAGCGGGAGCACCGGGGAGCTGTTTTTT.

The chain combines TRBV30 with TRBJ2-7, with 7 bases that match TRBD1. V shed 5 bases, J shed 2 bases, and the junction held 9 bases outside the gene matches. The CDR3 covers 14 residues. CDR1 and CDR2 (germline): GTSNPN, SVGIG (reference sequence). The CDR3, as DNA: TGTGCCTGGGCTAGGGGGCGGGCAACCTACGAGCAGTACTTC. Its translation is CAWARGRATYEQYF. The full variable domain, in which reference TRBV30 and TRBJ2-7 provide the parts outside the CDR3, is SQTIHQWPATLVQPVGSPLSLECTVEGTSNPNLYWYRQAAGRGLQLLFYSVGIGQISSEVPQNLSASRPQDRQFILSSKKLLLSDSGFYLCAWARGRATYEQYFGPGTRLTVT.

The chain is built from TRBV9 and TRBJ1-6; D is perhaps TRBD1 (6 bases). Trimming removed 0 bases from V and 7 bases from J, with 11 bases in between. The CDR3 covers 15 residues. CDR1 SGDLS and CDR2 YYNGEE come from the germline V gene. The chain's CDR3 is CASSVAGGQNSPLHF. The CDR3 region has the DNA TGTGCCAGCAGCGTAGCGGGGGGGCAAAATTCACCCCTCCACTTT.